Presented here are 5 T cell receptor beta chains from one specimen sequenced in a study of blood T cell repertoires in COVID-19 (TCRdb year 2020). Libraries came from the immunoSEQ multiplex PCR assay. This is the immuneACCESS table as TCRdb keeps it, with only in-frame sequences that have V and J called. A part of the clones is gone; compared with another copy, unresolved V genes explain less than half, and the rest is unexplained. The sample yields tens of thousands of clones; more than 80% were counted once. 1.5% to 2% of the sample lies in the top ten. The sequencing input was peripheral blood. These receptors were taken from a man aged 25 to 45 with acute or convalescent COVID-19.

The chain couples TRBV9 to TRBJ1-6, with 8 bases matching TRBD1. V dropped 3 bases and J dropped 9; count of bases not matched to a gene: 8. This CDR3 contains 15 residues. Germline assignment: CDR1 SGDLS and CDR2 YYNGEE. In DNA, the CDR3 is TGTGCCAGCAGCGGTACAGGGGGTGGTAGTTCACCCCTCCACTTT. This gives the protein CASSGTGGGSSPLHF.

The chain is built from TRBV3-1 (or the pseudogene TRBV3-2) and TRBJ2-1; D is possibly TRBD1 (6 bases). The CDR3 consists of 14 residues. CDR1 and CDR2 from the germline V gene are LGHDT and YNNKEL (reference sequence). V lost 1 base and J lost 5, with 9 bases in between. As DNA, the CDR3 is TGTGCCAGCAGCCAAGGGGGGCCCCACAATGAGCAGTTCTTC. It encodes CASSQGGPHNEQFF.

The chain joins TRBV7-2 to TRBJ2-1; D unclear. The CDR3 consists of 12 residues. Between the trimmed V and J ends, which lost 2 bases and 9 bases, there was a span of 8 bases. The germline gives CDR1 SGHTA, CDR2 FQGNSA. CDR3 sequence reads: CASSLRVAEQFF. In DNA, the CDR3 is TGTGCCAGCAGCTTACGGGTAGCTGAGCAGTTCTTC.

The chain employs TRBV10-3 and TRBJ2-3; 9 bases line up with TRBD1. The V gene end was trimmed by 3 bases and the J gene end by 0 bases; junction bases not matched to a gene: 4. The CDR3 is made up of 16 amino acids. The germline gives CDR1 ENHRY, CDR2 SYGVKD. The CDR3 coding sequence is TGTGCCATCAGTGACCGGACAGGGGTAAGCACAGATACGCAGTATTTT. Protein: CAISDRTGVSTDTQYF.

The V call is TRBV7-6, the J call TRBJ2-2; 7 bases align to TRBD2. J was trimmed by 0 bases and V by 2 bases; bases with no gene match: 3. Germline V gives CDR1 SGHVS, CDR2 FNYEAQ. The CDR3 loop spans 16 amino acids. CDR3 region: CASSLNLAANTGELFF. The CDR3 DNA reads TGTGCCAGCAGCTTAAACCTAGCGGCGAACACCGGGGAGCTGTTTTTT.